These 15 T cell receptor beta chains were sequenced from one sample in a study of cytomegalovirus exposure and HLA in healthy donors (TCRdb year 2017). Libraries were made using the immunoSEQ multiplex PCR assay. The multiplex PCR relied on a mix of 60 forward primers for TCR Vbeta segments and 13 reverse primers for TCR Jbeta segments. Imported from immuneACCESS, the table was reduced by TCRdb to in-frame sequences with V and J called. These copies leave out some clones; in studies compared against another copy, an unresolved V gene accounts for under half, and the cause of the remainder is not known. This sample gives under 150,000 clones in total; roughly four fifths of them show up just once. The biggest ten clones account for 5.5% to 7.5% of the sample. The specimen was PBMCs. Receptors were obtained from a woman in her forties in good health and CMV-seropositive.

The chain employs TRBV7-8 and TRBJ2-1; D gene uncertain. Trimming removed 8 bases from V and 0 bases from J, with 8 bases in between. Germline-derived CDR1 and CDR2 are SGHVS and FQNEAQ. The CDR3 spans 13 residues. The CDR3 reads CASQASSYNEQFF. In DNA form, the CDR3 reads TGTGCCAGCCAGGCGAGCTCCTACAATGAGCAGTTCTTC.

The chain recombines TRBV10-3 with TRBJ2-3, with no clear D. CDR1 and CDR2 from the germline V gene are ENHRY and SYGVKD. V dropped 4 bases and J dropped 5 bases, with 7 bases sitting between them. This CDR3 has 12 amino acids. The CDR3 DNA reads TGTGCCATCAGTGCCGGGTTAGATACGCAGTATTTT. Protein product: CAISAGLDTQYF.

This clone is a singleton in its sample. The V gene is TRBV2, the J gene TRBJ1-5; no firm D call. V was pared by 7 bases and J by 0 bases, with 7 bases between. The V gene's germline CDR1 is SNHLY and CDR2 FYNNEI. The CDR3 consists of 13 residues. The CDR3, as DNA: TGTGCCAGCAAGGAGTATAGCAATCAGCCCCAGCATTTT. This codes for CASKEYSNQPQHF.

V and J are TRBV7-3 and TRBJ2-7, with TRBD1 matching over 8 bases. The CDR3 has 14 amino acids. V lost 5 bases and J lost 1; bases outside the gene matches: 4. Per germline, CDR1 SGHTA and CDR2 FQGTGA. CDR3 region: CASSGQGGSYEQYF. As DNA, the CDR3 is TGTGCCAGCAGCGGACAGGGCGGATCCTACGAGCAGTACTTC.

This chain uses TRBV14 with TRBJ2-5; D uncertain. V lost 1 base, J lost 7 bases, and 7 bases lay in between. The CDR3 sequence is 12 residues long. Germline assignment: CDR1 SGHDN and CDR2 FVKESK. The CDR3 region has the DNA TGTGCCAGCAGCCAAGGTATCTGGACCCAGTACTTC. It is translated as CASSQGIWTQYF.

The chain has TRBV28 and TRBJ1-5; D is unresolved. The germline CDR1 and CDR2 sequences are MDHEN and SYDVKM. Trimming removed 6 bases at V and 4 bases at J, with 4 bases between. The CDR3 is 11 amino acids. The CDR3 here is CASRSNQPQHF. The CDR3 DNA reads TGTGCCAGCAGGTCGAATCAGCCCCAGCATTTT.

This chain connects TRBV19 to TRBJ2-4; 7 nucleotides align to TRBD2. The germline gives CDR1 LNHDA, CDR2 SQIVND (reference sequence). CDR3 length equals 18 residues. Trimming took 3 bases from V and 1 from J; bases not matched to a gene: 12. The CDR3 here is CASSILASGGSAKNIQYF. Written as DNA, the CDR3 is TGTGCCAGTAGTATCTTGGCTAGCGGAGGATCGGCCAAAAACATTCAGTACTTC.

The chain uses TRBV28 and TRBJ2-5, with TRBD1 matching 9 bases. The J call may be in error: the DNA end matches TRBJ2-7 better. CDR1 is MDHEN, CDR2 SYDVKM, per germline. The CDR3 runs 15 residues. The CDR3 is CASSLPGQGPYEQYF. The CDR3 DNA reads as TGTGCCAGCAGTTTACCGGGACAGGGTCCCTACGAGCAGTACTTC.

This clone showed up just once. V is TRBV5-1 and J is TRBJ2-1; 7 bases are a match to TRBD1. The V gene's germline CDR1 is SGHRS and CDR2 YFSETQ. The CDR3 has 16 amino acids. J lost 0 bases, V lost 3 bases, and 6 bases had no gene match. CDR3 region: CASSSNRDSSYNEQFF. CDR3 bases: TGCGCCAGCAGCTCAAACAGGGACAGCTCCTACAATGAGCAGTTCTTC.

This clone was counted once. The V and J genes are TRBV14 and TRBJ2-3, with 10 nucleotides matching TRBD1. Germline CDR1 reads SGHDN; CDR2 reads FVKESK. V shed 1 base and J 6 bases; nucleotides not matched to a gene: 4. The CDR3 runs to 15 residues. CDR3 amino acids: CASSQVTGGGDTQYF. CDR3 sequence (DNA): TGTGCCAGCAGCCAAGTGACAGGGGGCGGCGATACGCAGTATTTT.

V is TRBV7-2 and J is TRBJ1-2, with a possible D match to TRBD1 (5 bases). Germline CDR1 is SGHTA and CDR2 is FQGNSA. This CDR3 comprises 13 residues. V lost 4 bases to trimming and J lost 7 bases, with 13 bases between them. As DNA, the CDR3 is TGTGCCAGCAGCTCGCGGGGGACTGGTGGCTACACCTTC. It encodes CASSSRGTGGYTF.

The J gene is TRBJ2-5, the V gene TRBV29-1; a possible D gene is TRBD2 (5 bases). Germline V gives CDR1 SQVTM, CDR2 ANQGSEA. The CDR3 runs to 11 residues. V shed 2 bases and J shed 11 bases, with 12 bases lying between them. The chain's CDR3 is CSVESGCGQYF. The CDR3 DNA sequence: TGCAGCGTTGAATCGGGGTGCGGGCAGTACTTC.

Details on this clone: The same CDR3 can be traced to other DNA sequences in this sample. V usage is TRBV7-2 and J usage is TRBJ2-5, with D perhaps TRBD1 (6 bases). V gave up 5 bases and J gave up 2 bases, with 12 bases separating them. The CDR3 is 14 residues long. In germline, CDR1 is SGHTA, CDR2 FQGNSA. CDR3 amino acids: CASSPGQAQETQYF. DNA of the CDR3: TGTGCCAGCAGCCCGGGACAAGCACAAGAGACCCAGTACTTC.

In this sample, this clone turned up a few times. This chain joins TRBV7-3 and TRBJ2-2; TRBD1 matches 9 bases. The length of the CDR3 is 17 residues. The germline gives CDR1 SGHTA, CDR2 FQGTGA. With 0 bases clipped from V and 8 bases from J, the junction kept 10 bases outside the gene matches. CDR3 amino acids: CASSLTGDRVSAGELFF. The CDR3 DNA reads TGTGCCAGCAGCTTAACCGGGGACAGGGTGTCCGCTGGGGAGCTGTTTTTT.

This chain connects TRBV7-2 to TRBJ2-4; possible D gene TRBD1, 5 bases. V shed 7 bases and J shed 7 bases, with 20 bases lying between them. The V gene's germline CDR1 is SGHTA and CDR2 FQGNSA. CDR3 length equals 15 residues. CDR3 amino acids: CASISSPADSNIQYF. CDR3 in DNA: TGTGCCAGCATCTCATCACCCGCTGACAGCAACATTCAGTACTTC.